The 23 T cell receptor beta chains below were found in one sample sequenced in a study of human thymus T cells. Clones were sequenced by immunoSEQ multiplex PCR, and TCRdb holds only the in-frame ones, with some missing. In the table there are 100,000 to 150,000 clones, about 93% of which are singletons. The thymus tissue came from resections taken during corrective heart surgery. The specimen sequenced was thymus tissue. Receptor source: a boy less than two years old with a congenital heart defect but otherwise immunologically healthy.

The rearrangement uses TRBV4-1 and TRBJ1-2; D is uncertain. Deletions cut 1 base from V and 10 bases from J, with 7 bases between. This CDR3 has 11 residues. Germline loops: CDR1 MGHRA, CDR2 YSYEKL. As DNA, the CDR3 is TGCGCCAGCAGCCAAGGATCTTACTACACCTTC. Amino acids: CASSQGSYYTF.

The chain couples TRBV11-2 to TRBJ2-1; TRBD2 aligns across 11 bases. Germline CDR1 reads SGHAT; CDR2 reads FQNNGV. The length of the CDR3 is 18 residues. The junction had 10 bases not matched to a gene; V was cut back by 5 bases and J by 1 base. For the CDR3, the DNA is TGTGCCAGCAGCCCCCAACTAGCGGGGGCTCCTTCCTACAATGAGCAGTTCTTC. Translation: CASSPQLAGAPSYNEQFF. The whole variable domain, filled in from reference TRBV11-2 and TRBJ2-1, reads EAGVAQSPRYKIIEKRQSVAFWCNPISGHATLYWYQQILGQGPKLLIQFQNNGVVDDSQLPKDRFSAERLKGVDSTLKIQPAKLEDSAVYLCASSPQLAGAPSYNEQFFGPGTRLTVL.

CDR3 protein: CAWSVTGRSIPRNYGYTF. In DNA form, the CDR3 reads TGTGCCTGGAGTGTGACGGGACGTTCCATCCCGAGGAACTATGGCTACACCTTC. The chain uses TRBV30 and TRBJ1-2, with D possibly being TRBD1 (5 bases). V lost 0 bases and J 2 bases, leaving 22 bases between the germline ends. The germline gives CDR1 GTSNPN, CDR2 SVGIG (reference sequence). The length of the CDR3 is 18 residues.

V and J are TRBV5-1 and TRBJ1-1, with 7 bases lining up with TRBD1. J lost 2 bases, V lost 4 bases, and 8 bases had no gene match. This CDR3 has 15 amino acids. CDR1 SGHRS and CDR2 YFSETQ come from the germline V gene. CDR3 coding DNA: TGCGCCAGCAGCATCGGACAGGCCGTAAACACTGAAGCTTTCTTT. Amino acid sequence: CASSIGQAVNTEAFF. Complete variable domain (other parts from reference TRBV5-1 and TRBJ1-1): KAGVTQTPRYLIKTRGQQVTLSCSPISGHRSVSWYQQTPGQGLQFLFEYFSETQRNKGNFPGRFSGRQFSNSRSEMNVSTLELGDSALYLCASSIGQAVNTEAFFGQGTRLTVV.

The chain joins TRBV9 to TRBJ2-1; 9 nucleotides align to TRBD2. The V segment lost 5 bases and the J segment 4 bases; nucleotides outside the gene matches: 7. Germline assignment: CDR1 SGDLS and CDR2 YYNGEE. The CDR3 is made up of 15 amino acids. CDR3 in amino acids: CASSWISGGYNEQFF. The CDR3 DNA sequence: TGTGCCAGCAGTTGGATTAGCGGGGGTTACAATGAGCAGTTCTTC.

This rearrangement joins TRBV4-2 to TRBJ2-5; 10 positions match TRBD2. Unmatched junction bases numbered 14, after V lost 1 base and J lost 3 bases. Germline CDR1 LGHNA, CDR2 YNFKEQ. The length of the CDR3 is 19 residues. CDR3 in amino acids: CASSQGSHRTSGTKETQYF. The DNA of the CDR3 is TGTGCCAGCAGCCAAGGGTCCCATCGGACTAGCGGCACGAAAGAGACCCAGTACTTC.

The chain employs TRBV27 and TRBJ1-2; perhaps TRBD1 as D (5 bases). Germline-derived CDR1 and CDR2 are MNHEY and SMNVEV (reference sequence). The ends were cut back, 5 bases at V and 8 bases at J, with 12 bases in the middle. The CDR3 covers 12 residues. The CDR3 sequence is CASSGGRGGYTF. CDR3 DNA: TGTGCCAGCAGTGGTGGGAGGGGAGGCTACACCTTC.

This sequence joins TRBV13 and TRBJ1-2; D is unresolved. The CDR3 is made up of 15 amino acids. V was trimmed by 1 base and J by 4 bases, leaving 13 bases between them. Germline V CDR1 and CDR2: PRHDT, FYEKMQ (reference sequence). CDR3 sequence: CASSLAIGVGYGYTF. DNA of the CDR3: TGTGCCAGCAGCTTAGCTATCGGGGTGGGCTATGGCTACACCTTC.

The genes are TRBV10-3 and TRBJ2-7, with D perhaps matching TRBD2 (7 bases). CDR1 and CDR2 from the germline V gene are ENHRY and SYGVKD. Trimming shortened V by 4 bases and J by 3 bases, and 13 bases separated the two germline ends. The CDR3 extends over 14 amino acids. The CDR3 DNA follows: TGTGCCATCAGTGCTGGCGGGGGCGGCTACGAGCAGTACTTC. Its protein product is CAISAGGGGYEQYF.

V is TRBV5-6 and J is TRBJ2-1; weak D call: TRBD2 (6 bases). This CDR3 is 17 amino acids long. V was pared by 4 bases and J by 0 bases, with 17 bases between. CDR1 is SGHDT, CDR2 YYEEEE, per germline. CDR3 bases: TGTGCCAGCAGCCAAGTTCACGGGGGAAACTCCTACAATGAGCAGTTCTTC. As protein: CASSQVHGGNSYNEQFF.

The chain joins TRBV28 to TRBJ2-6; the match to TRBD2 covers 11 bases. With 5 bases clipped from V and 1 base from J, the junction kept 10 bases outside the gene matches. Germline V CDR1 and CDR2: MDHEN, SYDVKM. CDR3 size: 19 residues. This CDR3 reads CASSPPLRLAGSGANVLTF. The CDR3 DNA follows: TGTGCCAGCAGTCCGCCCTTGAGACTAGCGGGGTCTGGGGCCAACGTCCTGACTTTC.

This chain links TRBV4-1 with TRBJ2-2; 8 nucleotides align to TRBD2. The CDR3 spans 18 residues. Looked up from germline, CDR1 is MGHRA and CDR2 is YSYEKL. J was trimmed by 5 bases and V by 5 bases; bases with no gene match: 16. In nucleotides, the CDR3 is TGCGCCAGCAGCTCAAGCTCTTTTGCGGGGGGCTGGACCGGGGAGCTGTTTTTT. This gives the protein CASSSSSFAGGWTGELFF.

The chain recombines TRBV2 with TRBJ1-2; 9 positions match TRBD1. V dropped 6 bases and J dropped 4; count of bases not matched to a gene: 6. The CDR3 spans 14 residues. The germline V gene has CDR1 SNHLY and CDR2 FYNNEI. DNA of the CDR3: TGTGCCAGCAGAGACAGGGGGGATAGCTATGGCTACACCTTC. Translating gives CASRDRGDSYGYTF.

V is TRBV11-2 and J is TRBJ2-5; TRBD2 matches at 13 bases. V lost 6 bases, J lost 2 bases, and 6 bases stayed unmatched. Germline loops: CDR1 SGHAT, CDR2 FQNNGV. CDR3 length: 16 residues. The CDR3 loop is CASRQTSGGSQETQYF. The CDR3 DNA reads as TGTGCCAGCAGGCAGACTAGCGGGGGGTCTCAAGAGACCCAGTACTTC.

The chain combines TRBV9 with TRBJ2-7; weak D call: TRBD2 (6 bases). The V gene lost 4 bases and the J gene lost 3 bases, with 17 bases spanning the gap. CDR1 and CDR2 (germline): SGDLS, YYNGEE. There are 15 residues in the CDR3. The chain's CDR3 is CASSRGGGGVYEQYF. For the CDR3, the DNA is TGTGCCAGCAGCCGAGGAGGTGGCGGGGTCTACGAGCAGTACTTC.

The CDR3 here is CASSYRTGLWSLHF. CDR3 bases: TGTGCCAGCAGTTACAGGACAGGGCTTTGGTCCCTCCACTTT. The chain employs TRBV6-5 and TRBJ1-6; 8 bases map to TRBD1. CDR1 and CDR2 from the germline V gene are MNHEY and SVGAGI. The V and J ends lost 2 bases and 14 bases, in that order; junction bases with no gene match: 8. The CDR3 runs to 14 residues.

This clone was observed a single time. The chain uses TRBV4-1 and TRBJ2-5; perhaps TRBD2 as D (5 bases). The V and J ends lost 4 bases and 5 bases respectively, with 20 bases between them. The CDR3 totals 16 residues. The V gene's germline CDR1 is MGHRA and CDR2 YSYEKL. This CDR3 reads CASSPLGVPRAETQYF. The CDR3 DNA is TGCGCCAGCAGCCCCCTTGGGGTCCCGCGGGCGGAGACCCAGTACTTC.

The chain employs TRBV5-6 and TRBJ1-1, with D unclear. Trimming pared 0 bases from V and 2 bases from J, leaving 8 bases between. The CDR3 is 14 amino acids. Germline V CDR1 and CDR2: SGHDT, YYEEEE. The CDR3 nucleotides read TGTGCCAGCAGCTTGGAGCTGGTTAACACTGAAGCTTTCTTT. This gives the protein CASSLELVNTEAFF. The full variable domain, in which reference TRBV5-6 and TRBJ1-1 provide the parts outside the CDR3, is DAGVTQSPTHLIKTRGQQVTLRCSPKSGHDTVSWYQQALGQGPQFIFQYYEEEERQRGNFPDRFSGHQFPNYSSELNVNALLLGDSALYLCASSLELVNTEAFFGQGTRLTVV.

Concerning this clone: One junction end does not reproduce the germline sequence, and a read error may be involved. This same CDR3 is encoded by further DNA sequences in the sample. The rearrangement uses TRBV5-6 and TRBJ2-5; D uncertain. The CDR3 is made up of 14 amino acids. CDR1 is SGHDT and CDR2 is YYEEEE in the germline V gene. CDR3 nucleotide sequence: TGCGCCAGCAGCCCCGGGCTTATCCAAGAGACCCAGTACTTC. The encoded protein is CASSPGLIQETQYF.

This clone occurred once. The chain joins TRBV2 to TRBJ2-7, with D uncertain. Germline CDR1 SNHLY, CDR2 FYNNEI. The CDR3 consists of 12 residues. V was pared by 1 base and J by 2 bases, with 3 bases between. CDR3 in amino acids: CASSEEPYEQYF. In nucleotides, the CDR3 is TGTGCCAGCAGTGAAGAGCCCTACGAGCAGTACTTC.

The chain combines TRBV6-1 with TRBJ1-1; tentative D call: TRBD1 (6 bases). Germline V gene lookup returns CDR1 MNHNS and CDR2 SASEGT. The CDR3 runs 14 residues. Trimming took off 4 bases at V and 7 bases at J, with 16 bases between the two ends. This chain's CDR3 is CASSGEGGAGEAFF. The DNA of the CDR3 is TGTGCCAGCAGTGGAGAAGGGGGGGCCGGTGAAGCTTTCTTT.

The chain has TRBV29-1 and TRBJ2-5, with a tentative D call TRBD2 (5 bases). Trimming took 5 bases from V and 7 from J, leaving 23 bases between them. In germline, CDR1 is SQVTM, CDR2 ANQGSEA. The CDR3 consists of 15 residues. The CDR3 DNA is TGCAGCGTTAGGGAAAAAAGGTGGCAACGGGGGACCCAGTACTTC. It translates to CSVREKRWQRGTQYF.

This rearrangement joins TRBV18 to TRBJ1-3, with 7 bases lining up with TRBD1. CDR1 KGHSH and CDR2 LQKENI come from the germline V gene. The CDR3 contains 16 residues. Losses at the gene ends were 5 bases for V and 0 bases for J; bases not matched to a gene: 7. For the CDR3, the DNA is TGTGCCAGCTCAGAGGGACAGCGTATCTCTGGAAACACCATATATTTT. Amino acids: CASSEGQRISGNTIYF.